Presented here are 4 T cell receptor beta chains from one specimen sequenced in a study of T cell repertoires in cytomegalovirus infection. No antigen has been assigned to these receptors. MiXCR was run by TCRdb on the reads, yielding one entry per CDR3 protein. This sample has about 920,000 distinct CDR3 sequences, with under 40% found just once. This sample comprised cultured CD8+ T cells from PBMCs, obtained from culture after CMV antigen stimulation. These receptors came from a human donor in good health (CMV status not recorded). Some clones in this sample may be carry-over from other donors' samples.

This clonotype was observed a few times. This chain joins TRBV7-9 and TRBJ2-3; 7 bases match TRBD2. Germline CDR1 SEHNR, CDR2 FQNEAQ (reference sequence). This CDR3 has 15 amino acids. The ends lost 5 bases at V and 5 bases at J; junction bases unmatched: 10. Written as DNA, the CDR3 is TGTGCCAGCAGCCCCCGGGACTATGGAAGAGATACGCAGTATTTT. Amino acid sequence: CASSPRDYGRDTQYF.

CDR3 DNA: TGCAGCGCTGGGGGAGTAGAGACTGAAGCTTTCTTT. Its translation: CSAGGVETEAFF. This chain joins TRBV29-1 and TRBJ1-1; D may be TRBD1 (5 bases). From germline, CDR1 is SQVTM and CDR2 ANQGSEA. There are 12 residues in the CDR3. V gave up 7 bases and J gave up 5 bases, with 14 bases separating them.

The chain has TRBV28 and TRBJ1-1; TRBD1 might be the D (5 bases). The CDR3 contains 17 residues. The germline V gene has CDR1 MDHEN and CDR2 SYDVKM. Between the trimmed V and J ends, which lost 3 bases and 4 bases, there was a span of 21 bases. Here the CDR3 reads CASSFGGRSKSITEAFF. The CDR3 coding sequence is TGTGCCAGCAGTTTTGGGGGACGCTCCAAGAGCATCACTGAAGCTTTCTTT.

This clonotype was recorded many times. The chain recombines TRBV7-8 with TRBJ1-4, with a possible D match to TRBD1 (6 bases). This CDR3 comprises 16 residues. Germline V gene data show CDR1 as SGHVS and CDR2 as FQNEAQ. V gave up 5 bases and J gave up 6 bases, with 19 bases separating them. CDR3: CASSPDPQGLYEKLFF. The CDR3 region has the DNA TGTGCCAGCAGCCCGGACCCCCAGGGGCTATATGAAAAACTGTTTTTT.